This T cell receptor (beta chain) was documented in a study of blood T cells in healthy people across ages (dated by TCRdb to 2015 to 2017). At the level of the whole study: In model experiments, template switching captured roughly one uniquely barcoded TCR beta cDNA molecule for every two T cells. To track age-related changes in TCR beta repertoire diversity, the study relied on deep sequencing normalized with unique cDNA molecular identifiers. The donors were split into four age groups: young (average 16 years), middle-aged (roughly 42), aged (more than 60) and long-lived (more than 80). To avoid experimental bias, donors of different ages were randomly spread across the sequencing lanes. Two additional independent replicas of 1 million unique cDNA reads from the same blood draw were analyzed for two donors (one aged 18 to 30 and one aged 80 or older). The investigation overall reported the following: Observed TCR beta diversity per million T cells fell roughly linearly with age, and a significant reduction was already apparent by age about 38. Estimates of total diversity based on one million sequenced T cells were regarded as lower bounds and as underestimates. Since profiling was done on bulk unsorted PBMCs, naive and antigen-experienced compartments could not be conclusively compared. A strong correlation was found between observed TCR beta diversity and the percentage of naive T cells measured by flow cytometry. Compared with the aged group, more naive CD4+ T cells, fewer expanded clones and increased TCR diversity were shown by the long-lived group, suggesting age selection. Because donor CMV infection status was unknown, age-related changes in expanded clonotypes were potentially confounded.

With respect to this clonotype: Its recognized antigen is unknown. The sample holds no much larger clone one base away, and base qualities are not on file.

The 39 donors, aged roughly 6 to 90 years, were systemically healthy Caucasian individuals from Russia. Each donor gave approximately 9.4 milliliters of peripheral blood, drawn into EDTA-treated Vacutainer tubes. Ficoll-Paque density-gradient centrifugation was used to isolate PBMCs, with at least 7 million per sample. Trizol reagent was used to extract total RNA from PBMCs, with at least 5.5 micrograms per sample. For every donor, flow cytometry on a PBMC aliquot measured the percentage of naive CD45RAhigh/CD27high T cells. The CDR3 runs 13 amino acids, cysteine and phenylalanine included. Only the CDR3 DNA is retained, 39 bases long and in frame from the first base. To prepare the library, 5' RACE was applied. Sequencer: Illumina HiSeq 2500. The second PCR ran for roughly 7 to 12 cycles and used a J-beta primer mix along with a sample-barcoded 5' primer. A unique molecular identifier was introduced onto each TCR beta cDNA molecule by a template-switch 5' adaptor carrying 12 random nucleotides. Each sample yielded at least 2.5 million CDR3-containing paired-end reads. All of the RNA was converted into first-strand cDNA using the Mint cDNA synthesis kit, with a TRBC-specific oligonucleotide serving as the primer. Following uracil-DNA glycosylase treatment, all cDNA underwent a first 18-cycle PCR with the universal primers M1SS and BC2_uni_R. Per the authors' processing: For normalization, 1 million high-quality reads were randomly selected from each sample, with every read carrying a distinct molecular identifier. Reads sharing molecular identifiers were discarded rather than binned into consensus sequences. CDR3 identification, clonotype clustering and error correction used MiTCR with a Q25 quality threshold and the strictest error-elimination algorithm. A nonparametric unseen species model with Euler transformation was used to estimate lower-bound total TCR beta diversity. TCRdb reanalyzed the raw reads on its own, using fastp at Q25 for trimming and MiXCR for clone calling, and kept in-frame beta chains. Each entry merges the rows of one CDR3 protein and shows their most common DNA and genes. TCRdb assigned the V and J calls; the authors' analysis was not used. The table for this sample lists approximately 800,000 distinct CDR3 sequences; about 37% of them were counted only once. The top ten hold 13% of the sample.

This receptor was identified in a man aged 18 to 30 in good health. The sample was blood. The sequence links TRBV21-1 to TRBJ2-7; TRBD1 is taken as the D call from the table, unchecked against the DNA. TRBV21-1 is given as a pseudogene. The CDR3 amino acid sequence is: CASSRRDIYEQYF. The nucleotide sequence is TGTGCCAGCAGCAGGAGGGACATTTACGAGCAGTACTTC.